These T cell receptor beta chains were read from a single sample in a study of T cell changes during pregnancy in multiple sclerosis. Using immunoSEQ multiplex PCR, the repertoire was profiled, and TCRdb retains in-frame clones only, with some absent. This sample has approximately 65,000 clones, with 80% to 95% found just once. Sequenced here: CD8+ T cells from peripheral blood mononuclear cells, sampled in the third trimester of pregnancy. These receptors came from a female donor in good health, enrolled as a control in a pregnancy study. CDR3s include the opening cysteine and the closing phenylalanine or tryptophan.

V gene: TRBV5-1
CDR3 protein: CASSLAAGGSSYNEQFF

V gene: TRBV2
CDR3 protein: CASRGDRGKGNTEAFF

V gene: TRBV10-3
CDR3 protein: CANRDNSGNTIYF

V gene: TRBV6-6
CDR3 protein: CASSARGTGINSPLHF

V gene: TRBV9
CDR3 protein: CASSVGDEQFF

V gene: TRBV27
CDR3 protein: CASSLSGQGYQETQYF

V gene: TRBV27
CDR3 protein: CASSLAGGQPQHF

V gene: TRBV29-1
CDR3 protein: CSAQTGGDYGYTF

V gene: TRBV13
CDR3 protein: CASSLPGRDRSTDTQYF

V gene: TRBV4-1
CDR3 protein: CASSQERGGGANVLTF

V gene: TRBV4-3
CDR3 protein: CASSPRSSILDNEQFF

V gene: TRBV6-6
CDR3 protein: CASSRTFADTEAFF

V gene: TRBV5-1
CDR3 protein: CASSADETSGSYNEQFF

V gene: TRBV30
CDR3 protein: CAWSVGGGELFF

V gene: TRBV7-9
CDR3 protein: CASSLMDRGFKNEQFF

V gene: TRBV5-4
CDR3 protein: CASSAGGVNTEAFF

V gene: TRBV13
CDR3 protein: CASRAPGYTEAFF

V gene: TRBV4-3
CDR3 protein: CASSPTPIPGSPYEQYF

V gene: TRBV7-9
CDR3 protein: CASSPETGDTNYGYTF

V gene: TRBV9
CDR3 protein: CASSVDGLAGGPTGELFF